This T cell receptor (beta chain) was recovered during a study of cytomegalovirus exposure and HLA in healthy donors. Study-wide results and caveats: Upon later analysis, HLA-associated TCR beta chains proved more clonally expanded than other, equally common chains. About 90% or about 30% of the time was how often most TCR beta V segments were productive, according to an earlier analysis. CMV antigen specificity was confirmed in vitro for a few CMV-associated chains.

V was shortened by 6 bases and J by 3 bases, with 17 bases between the two germline ends. The CDR3 is 16 amino acids. Germline V gene lookup returns CDR1 SNHLY and CDR2 FYNNEI. This clone was counted once. No antigen is known for it. PCR employed 60 Vbeta and 13 Jbeta primers. Profiling relied on immunoSEQ multiplex PCR, and the TCRdb table lists in-frame clones only, not all of them. In the table there are more than 85,000 clones, around 70% of which are singletons. The clonotype originates from a woman in her forties or fifties in good health and CMV-seropositive. This chain uses TRBV2 with TRBJ2-2; tentative D call: TRBD1 (5 bases). The sequenced material came from PBMCs. The CDR3 nucleotides are TGTGCCAGCAGGACCCGGGTAGGGGCGGACACCGGGGAGCTGTTTTTT. It yields the protein CASRTRVGADTGELFF.